These 26 T cell receptor beta chains were all obtained from the same sample, sequenced in a study of cytomegalovirus exposure and HLA in healthy donors (dated by TCRdb to 2015 to 2018). The method behind the library was the immunoSEQ multiplex PCR assay. For the multiplex PCR, a mixture combining 60 forward primers for TCR Vbeta segments and 13 reverse primers for TCR Jbeta segments was used. TCRdb obtained this table from immuneACCESS and retained in-frame rearrangements with V and J assigned. These tables miss some clones; where compared with another copy, unresolved V genes account for less than half of the shortfall, and the remainder is unexplained. The sample contains some 180,000 clones, more than 75% of them found a single time. The ten largest clonotypes hold about 2.5% of the sample. Material: PBMCs. All receptors derive from a woman younger than 45 in good health and CMV-seropositive.

The chain recombines TRBV6-1 with TRBJ1-5; D unresolved. This CDR3 contains 13 residues. Trimming took off 6 bases at V and 2 bases at J, with 8 bases between the two ends. CDR1 is MNHNS, CDR2 SASEGT, per germline. Here the CDR3 reads CASSNQGNQPQHF. CDR3 DNA sequence: TGTGCCAGCAGCAACCAGGGCAATCAGCCCCAGCATTTT.

The chain uses TRBV19 and TRBJ2-5; tentatively, D is TRBD1 (5 bases). V lost 5 bases and J lost 5, with 15 bases in between. The germline CDR1 and CDR2 sequences are LNHDA and SQIVND (reference sequence). CDR3 size: 14 residues. CDR3 nucleotide sequence: TGTGCCAGTAGTCAGGGTCTCCCGTCGGAGACCCAGTACTTC. Translated, it gives CASSQGLPSETQYF. The whole variable domain, remainder taken from reference TRBV19 and TRBJ2-5, is DGGITQSPKYLFRKEGQNVTLSCEQNLNHDAMYWYRQDPGQGLRLIYYSQIVNDFQKGDIAEGYSVSREKKESFPLTVTSAQKNPTAFYLCASSQGLPSETQYFGPGTRLLVL.

This chain joins TRBV10-1 and TRBJ2-5; D is unresolved. Trimming shortened V by 3 bases and J by 2 bases, and 10 bases separated the two germline ends. The CDR3 loop spans 14 amino acids. CDR1 and CDR2 (germline): WNHNN, SYGVQD (reference sequence). CDR3 amino acids: CASSDSQAQETQYF. The CDR3 DNA is TGCGCCAGCAGTGACTCTCAGGCGCAAGAGACCCAGTACTTC.

The chain is built from TRBV28 and TRBJ1-2; TRBD1 aligns across 8 bases. The junction had 5 bases not matched to a gene; V was cut back by 6 bases and J by 5 bases. In germline, CDR1 is MDHEN, CDR2 SYDVKM. This CDR3 region has 13 residues. The CDR3 nucleotides read TGTGCCAGCAGGCCCGGACAGGGTTATGGCTACACCTTC. Translation gives CASRPGQGYGYTF.

Only a few counts were recorded for this clone. V is TRBV5-4 and J is TRBJ2-3; 7 bases are shared with TRBD2. With V trimmed by 3 bases and J by 6 bases, 1 base remained unmatched. The CDR3 runs 12 residues. Per the germline V gene, CDR1 is SGHNT and CDR2 is YYREEE (reference sequence). The CDR3 here is CASSYGGDTQYF. The CDR3 coding sequence is TGTGCCAGCAGCTACGGGGGGGATACGCAGTATTTT.

This rearrangement joins TRBV18 to TRBJ1-4, with D possibly TRBD1 on 5 matching bases. Trimming took off 6 bases at V and 5 bases at J, with 10 bases between the two ends. Germline V gene sequence: CDR1 KGHSH, CDR2 LQKENI. The CDR3 loop spans 13 amino acids. The DNA of the CDR3 is TGTGCCAGCTCCCCGGGGGAGAATGAAAAACTGTTTTTT. Translated: CASSPGENEKLFF.

The chain joins TRBV9 to TRBJ2-1; perhaps TRBD2 as D (6 bases). Trimming took 0 bases from V and 14 from J, leaving 15 bases between them. This CDR3 spans 13 amino acids. Germline loops: CDR1 SGDLS, CDR2 YYNGEE. CDR3 DNA: TGTGCCAGCAGCGTAGGTGCGGGGCGAGTTGAGTTCTTC. Translated: CASSVGAGRVEFF.

The chain employs TRBV7-9 and TRBJ1-2, with 10 bases identical to TRBD1. The CDR3 is made up of 16 amino acids. Trimming cost V 5 bases and J 1 base; bases outside gene matches: 7. Germline V gene data show CDR1 as SEHNR and CDR2 as FQNEAQ (reference sequence). In nucleotides, the CDR3 is TGTGCCAGCAGCAACGGACAGGGGGAACTTAACTATGGCTACACCTTC. Protein sequence: CASSNGQGELNYGYTF.

The rearrangement joins TRBV12-5 to TRBJ2-5; the D is unclear. With 1 base removed from V and 0 bases from J, the gap between germline ends came to 6 bases. The germline V gene has CDR1 LGHNT and CDR2 FRNRAP. CDR3 length: 14 amino acids. The CDR3, as DNA: TGTGCTAGTGGTTTGGGACATAACCAAGAGACCCAGTACTTC. Its protein is CASGLGHNQETQYF.

This rearrangement joins TRBV28 to TRBJ2-5; a weak D match, TRBD2 (6 bases). Trimming pared 4 bases from V and 2 bases from J, leaving 17 bases between. Germline CDR1 reads MDHEN; CDR2 reads SYDVKM. The CDR3 consists of 16 residues. The CDR3 here is CASSWRPGLIQETQYF. The CDR3 DNA is TGTGCCAGCAGTTGGCGTCCTGGACTAATACAAGAGACCCAGTACTTC.

J is TRBJ2-5 and V is TRBV5-4; a possible D gene is TRBD1 (8 bases). The V and J ends lost 4 bases and 1 base respectively, with 17 bases between them. The germline V gene encodes CDR1 SGHNT and CDR2 YYREEE (reference sequence). The CDR3 consists of 16 residues. CDR3 protein: CASSTGQGGIQETQYF. The CDR3 nucleotides read TGTGCCAGCAGCACCGGACAGGGAGGGATCCAAGAGACCCAGTACTTC. Based on the CDR3 plus reference TRBV5-4 and TRBJ2-5, the full variable domain is ETGVTQSPTHLIKTRGQQVTLRCSSQSGHNTVSWYQQALGQGPQFIFQYYREEENGRGNFPPRFSGLQFPNYSSELNVNALELDDSALYLCASSTGQGGIQETQYFGPGTRLLVL.

This clone was found once. This chain uses TRBV28 with TRBJ2-7, with 9 bases aligning to TRBD1. Trimming removed 6 bases from V and 5 bases from J; junction bases left unmatched: 8. Germline CDR1 and CDR2: MDHEN and SYDVKM. The CDR3 has 14 residues. This CDR3 is CASRSGQGPHEQYF. The CDR3 region has the DNA TGTGCCAGCAGATCGGGACAGGGTCCCCACGAGCAGTACTTC.

This clone turned up a few times. V gene TRBV7-9 combines with J gene TRBJ1-2; TRBD1 is a possible D gene (5 bases). Trimming removed 6 bases at V and 2 bases at J, with 19 bases between. This CDR3 has 16 residues. Germline assignment: CDR1 SEHNR and CDR2 FQNEAQ (reference sequence). For the CDR3, the DNA is TGTGCCAGCAGTCCTTTTCAGGGAATAGGAAACTATGGCTACACCTTC. Its translation is CASSPFQGIGNYGYTF.

The chain combines TRBV2 with TRBJ2-1; 9 bases line up with TRBD2. The germline V gene has CDR1 SNHLY and CDR2 FYNNEI. The CDR3 runs 17 residues. Unmatched junction bases numbered 10, after V lost 6 bases and J lost 1 base. The CDR3 DNA reads as TGTGCCAGCAGGGACTTTAGCGGGGGTGGGTCCTACAATGAGCAGTTCTTC. It is translated as CASRDFSGGGSYNEQFF.

The chain combines TRBV19 with TRBJ2-5; TRBD1 is a possible D gene (5 bases). The CDR3 spans 14 residues. Trimming took 1 base from V and 5 from J, leaving 11 bases between them. The V gene's germline CDR1 is LNHDA and CDR2 SQIVND (reference sequence). This CDR3 is CASSIADTAETQYF. CDR3 in DNA: TGTGCCAGTAGTATAGCGGACACCGCCGAGACCCAGTACTTC.

The chain has TRBV7-3 and TRBJ2-1, with D tentatively TRBD1 (6 bases). There are 16 residues in the CDR3. Deletions cut 1 base from V and 6 bases from J, with 16 bases between. The germline CDR1 and CDR2 sequences are SGHTA and FQGTGA. Written as DNA, the CDR3 is TGTGCCAGCAGCTTAAGTGGGGGCCGCCTGGGCAATGAGCAGTTCTTC. Translating it yields CASSLSGGRLGNEQFF. Drawing the rest from reference TRBV7-3 and TRBJ2-1, the complete variable domain is GAGVSQTPSNKVTEKGKYVELRCDPISGHTALYWYRQSLGQGPEFLIYFQGTGAADDSGLPNDRFFAVRPEGSVSTLKIQRTERGDSAVYLCASSLSGGRLGNEQFFGPGTRLTVL.

This clone has more than one count but fewer than ten. The rearrangement joins TRBV2 to TRBJ2-2; 8 bases are shared with TRBD1. Per germline, CDR1 SNHLY and CDR2 FYNNEI. The CDR3 length is 14 residues. V lost 4 bases to trimming and J lost 9 bases; unmatched junction nucleotides: 7. CDR3 sequence reads: CASSGDRPSRELFF. CDR3 in DNA: TGTGCCAGCAGTGGGGACAGGCCCTCCAGGGAGCTGTTTTTT.

V and J are TRBV5-1 and TRBJ2-3; possibly TRBD2 for D (6 bases). Trimming cost V 1 base and J 2 bases, with 17 bases left between them. Germline V gives CDR1 SGHRS, CDR2 YFSETQ. This CDR3 spans 17 amino acids. The CDR3 DNA sequence: TGCGCCAGCAGCTTGTCCACTAGCCCCAAATACACAGATACGCAGTATTTT. This gives the protein CASSLSTSPKYTDTQYF.

This clone has only one observation. This chain connects TRBV11-2 to TRBJ1-1; D not resolved. V lost 5 bases to trimming and J lost 9 bases, with 13 bases between them. The CDR3 consists of 12 residues. The V gene's germline CDR1 is SGHAT and CDR2 FQNNGV. The CDR3 region is CASSPVLPKAFF. Written as DNA, the CDR3 is TGTGCCAGCAGCCCGGTCCTTCCTAAAGCTTTCTTT.

The chain joins TRBV19 to TRBJ2-2; unclear D gene. The CDR3 is 14 amino acids. Germline values: CDR1 LNHDA, CDR2 SQIVND (reference sequence). Trimming took off 10 bases at V and 1 base at J, with 13 bases between the two ends. The CDR3 reads CATDSWLNTGELFF. As DNA, the CDR3 is TGTGCCACCGACTCGTGGCTGAACACCGGGGAGCTGTTTTTT.

The CDR3 DNA reads as TGTGCCAGCAGCCAGGACAGCTCCTACGAGCAGTACTTC. This gives the protein CASSQDSSYEQYF. V and J are TRBV11-2 and TRBJ2-7, with D perhaps matching TRBD1 (6 bases). CDR3 length: 13 amino acids. CDR1 is SGHAT and CDR2 is FQNNGV in the germline V gene. V lost 5 bases and J lost 0, with 8 bases in between.

The J gene is TRBJ2-2, the V gene TRBV5-4; 11 nucleotides align to TRBD1. Looked up from germline, CDR1 is SGHNT and CDR2 is YYREEE (reference sequence). V shed 4 bases and J 5 bases; nucleotides not matched to a gene: 10. The CDR3 spans 17 residues. In DNA, the CDR3 is TGTGCCAGCAGCAACCGCCGGACAGGGGGCCTTACCGGGGAGCTGTTTTTT. Translated: CASSNRRTGGLTGELFF.

The J gene is TRBJ2-3, the V gene TRBV7-3; maybe TRBD1 (5 bases). CDR3 length: 15 amino acids. With 1 base removed from V and 2 bases from J, the gap between germline ends came to 10 bases. The germline V gene has CDR1 SGHTA and CDR2 FQGTGA. CDR3: CASSLKGHPTDTQYF. The CDR3 DNA follows: TGTGCCAGCAGCTTAAAGGGGCACCCCACAGATACGCAGTATTTT.

The V and J genes are TRBV7-9 and TRBJ1-2; 8 positions match TRBD1. Trimming at V came to 2 bases and at J to 8 bases, leaving 7 bases not matched to a gene. This CDR3 region has 14 residues. Germline-derived CDR1 and CDR2 are SEHNR and FQNEAQ (reference sequence). CDR3 residues: CASSLFQGASGYTF. CDR3 sequence (DNA): TGTGCCAGCAGCTTATTCCAGGGGGCGAGCGGCTACACCTTC.

V gene TRBV6-6 combines with J gene TRBJ1-2, with TRBD1 matching over 9 bases. From germline, CDR1 is MNHNY and CDR2 SVGAGI (reference sequence). V gave up 6 bases and J gave up 7 bases; unmatched junction bases: 9. This CDR3 has 14 residues. CDR3 region: CASSPTGGGLGYTF. In nucleotides, the CDR3 is TGTGCCAGCAGCCCAACAGGGGGCGGTCTTGGCTACACCTTC.

The V call is TRBV14, the J call TRBJ1-1; D unresolved. V was cut by 5 bases and J by 6 bases, with 13 bases left in between. The germline V gene encodes CDR1 SGHDN and CDR2 FVKESK. The CDR3 contains 13 residues. This CDR3 reads CASSEVAGAEAFF. The DNA for the CDR3 is TGTGCCAGCAGCGAGGTTGCGGGTGCTGAAGCTTTCTTT.